The clone carrying this T cell receptor beta chain has only a few counts. These data originate in a study of response to subunit inactivated influenza vaccine. From germline, CDR1 is MGHRA and CDR2 YSYEKL. V lost 1 base, J lost 8 bases, and 3 bases lay in between. There are 12 residues in the CDR3. TCRdb called the RT-PCR reads again in MiXCR, with one record for every CDR3 protein. The sample shows some 570,000 distinct CDR3 sequences, 10% to 12% of them seen only once. This same sample was also part of a study on T cells expressing NK-cell markers. This second study notes: What made the TCR beta cDNA was 5'RACE template switching with UMIs. In sorted CD3+CD56+NKG2C+, CD3+CD56+NKG2C- and CD3+CD56-NKG2C+ T cells, TCR beta repertoires were obtained. Just one sequenced donor of eight was HCMV-seronegative, while seven were seropositive. Alpha-beta TCR T cells were the sole sorting target in several experiments, owing to an anti-gamma-delta TCR antibody. Certain NKG2C+ T cell clones were expanded, and their HCMV specificity remained unclear.

This receptor was taken from a man aged 45-65 years who received an inactivated influenza vaccine. This chain joins TRBV4-1 and TRBJ1-6; no reliable D call. The specimen was PBMCs from blood, collected on the day of vaccination. CDR3 amino acids: CASSQVDSPLHF. CDR3 DNA sequence: TGCGCCAGCAGCCAAGTGGATTCACCCCTCCACTTT.